A selection of T cell receptor beta chains follows, all from one sample in a study of blood T cells in healthy people across ages. TCRdb re-derived calls from the 5' RACE reads in MiXCR, one entry per CDR3 protein. The sample records a few hundred thousand distinct CDR3 sequences, 27% being singletons. The sample comprised blood. Source of these receptors: a woman in her seventies in good health. Each CDR3 is given with its conserved first and last residue. A D gene is named only where the DNA matches it firmly. Clone sizes are given selectively: once, few, many, or a class where the clone is expanded.

14	TRBD1	TRBV18	-	TRBJ1-1	TGTGCCAGCTCAGACGGGACAGGGGAACGCTTAGCTTTCTTT	CASSDGTGERLAFF
11	TRBD1	TRBV6-5	-	TRBJ1-1	TGTGCGACAGGGAGGGGCACTGAAGCTTTCTTT	CATGRGTEAFF
14	-	TRBV7-3	-	TRBJ2-5	TGTGCCAGCAGCTTATTTTCAGGGATGGAGACCCAGTACTTC	CASSLFSGMETQYF
14	-	TRBV5-5	many	TRBJ2-7	TGTGCCAGCAGCTCTTCTTATTACTCCTACGAGCAGTACTTC	CASSSSYYSYEQYF
18	TRBD2	TRBV27	few	TRBJ2-4	TGTACCAGCAGTTTATCGCGGGGGAGGTGGGGGGTCGAAAACATTCAGTACTTC	CTSSLSRGRWGVENIQYF
14	TRBD2	TRBV20-1	-	TRBJ2-3	TGCAGTGCAGATCCGGGACTAGCTGTTGTTACGCAGTATTTT	CSADPGLAVVTQYF
14	TRBD1	TRBV20-1	-	TRBJ2-5	TGCAGTGCTAGAGTAATAGGGGACAGCTGGGAGCAGTACTTC	CSARVIGDSWEQYF
14	TRBD2	TRBV18	-	TRBJ2-1	TGTGCCAGCTCACGGGCTAGCGGATACAATGAGCAGTTCTTC	CASSRASGYNEQFF
13	-	TRBV12-3/TRBV12-4	-	TRBJ2-7	TGTGCCAGCAGCTATGGACAGCCCTACGAGCAGTACTTC	CASSYGQPYEQYF
12	-	TRBV28	many	TRBJ2-3	TGTGCCAGCAGTTTAATCGGAGATACGCAGTATTTT	CASSLIGDTQYF
12	-	TRBV9	-	TRBJ1-2	TGTGCCAGCAGCGTACAGGCGTATGGCTACACCTTC	CASSVQAYGYTF
15	TRBD2	TRBV12-3/TRBV12-4	few	TRBJ2-3	TGTGCCAGCAGTTTTAAAGCGGGAGCCACAGATACGCAGTATTTT	CASSFKAGATDTQYF
14	-	TRBV7-9	-	TRBJ2-7	TGTGCCAGCAGCTTAGCCGACCACAGGGACGAGCAGTACTTC	CASSLADHRDEQYF
14	-	TRBV29-1	few	TRBJ1-1	TGCAGCGTTGAAGCTGTCAGGGGAAAGACTGAAGCTTTCTTT	CSVEAVRGKTEAFF
13	-	TRBV5-1	-	TRBJ2-1	TGCGCCAGCAGCTTGTCAGAGGGGGACTCCCCAAAGTTC	CASSLSEGDSPKF
15	TRBD1	TRBV28	-	TRBJ1-5	TGTGCCAGCAGTCCAAGGACAGGGGCCCTTCAGCCCCAGCATTTT	CASSPRTGALQPQHF